These T cell receptor beta chains were read from a single sample in a study of blood T cell repertoires in COVID-19. The assay was immunoSEQ multiplex PCR, and TCRdb's table has in-frame clones only and misses some. In the table there are 150,000 to 200,000 clones, 82% of which are singletons. The sequencing sample was made of peripheral blood. The receptors shown here come from a woman between 65 and 79 years old with acute or convalescent COVID-19. The CDR3 runs from the conserved cysteine through the conserved F or W.

CDR3 protein | J gene | V gene
CSVETGMNEKLFF | TRBJ1-4 | TRBV29-1
CASSELPGSSFGEQFF | TRBJ2-1 | TRBV4-2
CASSMRLAESQETQYF | TRBJ2-5 | TRBV19
CASSLAALTDTQYF | TRBJ2-3 | TRBV7-2
CASSSLPGTGLVISEQYF | TRBJ2-7 | TRBV28
CASSQGPDSYEQYF | TRBJ2-7 | TRBV3-1/TRBV3-2
CASSPRSLAGGKDTQYF | TRBJ2-3 | TRBV18
CAWSAGGTPRFAQYF | TRBJ2-5 | TRBV30
CASSFSGSSASPLHF | TRBJ1-6 | TRBV5-1
CASSSTTGYGYTF | TRBJ1-2 | TRBV19
CASSPSGGYNEQFF | TRBJ2-1 | TRBV5-4
CASSIGEAQHF | TRBJ1-5 | TRBV6-5
CASATYLNEKLFF | TRBJ1-4 | TRBV30
CASSDSRVEQYF | TRBJ2-7 | TRBV6-5
CASSLEEGSSYNEQFF | TRBJ2-1 | TRBV7-8
CASSLFTSNTEAFF | TRBJ1-1 | TRBV3-1/TRBV3-2
CASSLVGTQDTQYF | TRBJ2-3 | TRBV7-8
CSVGRSGYEQYF | TRBJ2-7 | TRBV29-1
CASSLDRGANQPQHF | TRBJ1-5 | TRBV7-9
CASSLGQAITNSPLHF | TRBJ1-6 | TRBV7-8
CASSPGRGTGELFF | TRBJ2-2 | TRBV18
CATSDFGAYGAFF | TRBJ1-1 | TRBV24-1
CASSMTSGSRWETQYF | TRBJ2-5 | TRBV19
CASRAGWNTEAFF | TRBJ1-1 | TRBV6-5
CASSQAPGEGTTADEQFF | TRBJ2-1 | TRBV4-1
CASSDDPGGLDSPLHF | TRBJ1-6 | TRBV5-4
CASSEGGGPYGYTF | TRBJ1-2 | TRBV2
CASSKTGGNTEAFF | TRBJ1-1 | TRBV5-5
CASSSAGTGSYEQYF | TRBJ2-7 | TRBV27
CSASSAGEGYTF | TRBJ1-2 | TRBV20-1
CASSLGGVYEQYF | TRBJ2-7 | TRBV7-9
CASSLPGQEYGYTF | TRBJ1-2 | TRBV5-4
CASNRRHSYNEQFF | TRBJ2-1 | TRBV19
CASSREGYTDTQYF | TRBJ2-3 | TRBV5-1
CASSFRARGYGYTF | TRBJ1-2 | TRBV28
CSASGGKGLAGGPYNEQFF | TRBJ2-1 | TRBV20-1
CASPDLRDREADTQYF | TRBJ2-3 | TRBV5-4
CASSHKWRGTGISGANVLTF | TRBJ2-6 | TRBV4-3
CAWVLKQGVRGAFF | TRBJ1-1 | TRBV30
CASSFRDMNTEAFF | TRBJ1-1 | TRBV28
CASSYGGNTGELFF | TRBJ2-2 | TRBV6-5
CASSSWTGDNSPLHF | TRBJ1-6 | TRBV7-6
CASSSGTVTEAFF | TRBJ1-1 | TRBV7-2
CASSYPQNRVARREGYTF | TRBJ1-2 | TRBV6-2/TRBV6-3
CASSPSGNTYNEQFF | TRBJ2-1 | TRBV9
CASSPRGPGEQFF | TRBJ2-1 | TRBV28
CASSLVFSPPLF | TRBJ2-7 | TRBV7-9
CASSGDRRYTEAFF | TRBJ1-1 | TRBV19
CATSRGLTDTQYF | TRBJ2-3 | TRBV10-3
CASSWDVGGISPLHF | TRBJ1-6 | TRBV5-1
CASSLVITGGSEVSEQFF | TRBJ2-1 | TRBV27
CASSYSGTGNNQPQHF | TRBJ1-5 | TRBV6-5
CASSEGTYNEQFF | TRBJ2-1 | TRBV5-1
CASSQVLGLAGAEQYF | TRBJ2-7 | TRBV3-1/TRBV3-2
CASSLGGGRQPQHF | TRBJ1-5 | TRBV28
CASSSPLSGQAYEQYF | TRBJ2-7 | TRBV28
CATSPGRTRETEAFF | TRBJ1-1 | TRBV15
CATSRDTTNEKLFF | TRBJ1-4 | TRBV15
CASSVDREQPQHF | TRBJ1-5 | TRBV9
CSVEDPGNSYYGYTF | TRBJ1-2 | TRBV29-1